This T cell receptor beta chain was documented in a study of blood T cell repertoires in COVID-19. Overall study context: From the United States, Italy and Spain came samples of acute and convalescent COVID-19. T cells, B-cell-depleted T cells, or PBMCs supplied cDNA or gDNA.

The CDR3 has 14 residues. Germline V CDR1 and CDR2: MGHDK, SYGVNS. Trimming left V 6 bases short and J 0 bases short, with 9 bases between. Source study methods: Estimation of nucleated cell counts relied on the amplification of reference gene primers. Clones were sequenced by immunoSEQ multiplex PCR, and TCRdb holds only the in-frame ones, with some missing. V and J calls plus clone size are reproduced from that table; the DNA served to infer D and trimming. The table lists 250,000 to 300,000 clones, 80% to 85% of them singletons. Material for sequencing was peripheral blood. The TCR sequence derives from a woman aged 60 to 75 with active or convalescent COVID-19. This chain joins TRBV25-1 and TRBJ2-1; D possibly corresponds to TRBD2 (5 bases). The CDR3 nucleotides read TGTGCCAGCAGGGACTTAAGCTCCTACAATGAGCAGTTCTTC. It yields the protein CASRDLSSYNEQFF.